This is a list of T cell receptor beta chains from one sample in a study of T-cell reconstitution after alpha-beta-depleted transplantation in children. From the PCR reads, TCRdb called clonotypes with MiXCR, one entry per CDR3 protein. The sample has some 600,000 distinct CDR3 sequences; roughly 17% are singletons. The starting material was PBMCs from the stem cell graft donor, obtained from the stem cell graft. The receptors stem from a human donor who donated a stem cell graft to a child with acute myeloid leukemia. CDR3s include the opening cysteine and the closing phenylalanine or tryptophan. The D gene is left open where the match is weak. Part of the rows lack a size; the others show once, few, many or a class for expanded clones.

j_call clone_size d_call v_call cdr3_aa cdr3_nt
TRBJ2-5 few TRBD2 TRBV12-3/TRBV12-4 CASSLSKRGQETQYF TGTGCCAGCAGTTTATCTAAGCGGGGGCAAGAGACCCAGTACTTC
TRBJ1-1 many . TRBV6-1 CASSEGRSTEAFF TGTGCCAGCAGTGAAGGACGGTCCACTGAAGCTTTCTTT
TRBJ1-1 many . TRBV7-2 CASSLESVVAAEAFF TGTGCCAGCAGCTTAGAGTCGGTTGTGGCCGCTGAAGCTTTCTTT
TRBJ2-3 . . TRBV7-3 CASSLTSRDTQYF TGTGCCAGCAGCTTAACTTCAAGGGATACGCAGTATTTT
TRBJ1-4 many TRBD1 TRBV20-1 CSAITGTGAEKLFF TGCAGTGCTATCACCGGGACAGGGGCCGAAAAACTGTTTTTT
TRBJ2-1 few TRBD2 TRBV20-1 CSETVRRGGSDEQFF TGCAGTGAAACTGTACGGCGGGGGGGCTCGGATGAGCAGTTCTTC
TRBJ2-3 once . TRBV4-1 CASSQEGASGGTDTQYF TGCGCCAGCAGCCAAGAAGGCGCGAGCGGAGGCACAGATACGCAGTATTTT
TRBJ2-3 few . TRBV12-3/TRBV12-4 CASSDGYTDTQYF TGTGCCAGCAGCGACGGGTACACAGATACGCAGTATTTT
TRBJ1-6 many . TRBV12-3/TRBV12-4 CASSPGHGNSPLHF TGTGCCAGCAGTCCGGGACATGGTAATTCACCCCTCCACTTT
TRBJ2-5 . TRBD2 TRBV4-3 CASSRILADQETQYF TGCGCCAGCAGCCGAATACTAGCGGACCAAGAGACCCAGTACTTC
TRBJ2-3 . . TRBV11-2 CASSFTTSRGISDTQYF TGTGCCAGCAGCTTCACTACCTCTCGGGGGATCTCAGATACGCAGTATTTT
TRBJ1-3 many . TRBV29-1 CSVEVSSGNTIYF TGCAGCGTTGAAGTCAGCTCTGGAAACACCATATATTTT
TRBJ1-4 many . TRBV20-1 CSARDPLDLGGEKLFF TGCAGTGCTAGAGATCCCCTGGACCTCGGAGGGGAAAAACTGTTTTTT